This T cell receptor beta chain derives from a study of CD8 T cells in ankylosing spondylitis (dated by TCRdb to about 2017). About the full investigation: T cell receptor beta repertoires were profiled in healthy donors and ankylosing spondylitis patients so that disease-linked TCR variants could be found. Peripheral blood was sampled, and synovial fluid was also collected from ankylosing spondylitis patients. The full study cohort was made up of about 25 ankylosing spondylitis patients and 108 healthy donors.

Inclusive of the bounding cysteine and phenylalanine, the CDR3 is 14 residues long. The retained sequence is limited to the CDR3, 42 bases, with the frame set at the first base. The germline V gene encodes CDR1 SGHRS and CDR2 YFSETQ. Relative to germline, V is 0 bases shorter and J is 4 bases shorter, with 10 bases between their ends. Reads for this sample came from an Illumina HiSeq 2500. Quantitative 5'-RACE with molecular barcodes was used to prepare TCR beta libraries. As for the original processing: Disease-linked TCR variants were identified with a new computational method built on a probabilistic model of VDJ rearrangement. TCRdb took the public reads, trimmed them with fastp at Q25, ran MiXCR for clone calling and kept in-frame beta chains. CDR3 protein duplicates are merged, each entry listing the most common genes and DNA. These V and J calls originate from TCRdb's pipeline instead of the authors' own analysis. Present in this sample are hundreds of thousands of distinct CDR3 sequences, approximately 12% of which were seen just once. The ten largest account for approximately 0.5% of the sample.

Study-wide findings and limitations: The disease-linked clones showed a CD8+ phenotype and occurred at relatively low frequencies in peripheral blood. The disease-linked clones were reported to be significantly enriched in matched synovial fluid samples from ankylosing spondylitis patients. Some TCR beta motif variants had previously been reported in synovial fluid and blood of reactive arthritis patients, which suggested common disease-initiation mechanisms. Blood from ankylosing spondylitis patients appeared to be characterized by a TCR beta motif made up of several highly homologous amino acid variants.

Worth noting for this clonotype: Its antigen is currently not known. The sample holds no much larger clone one base away, and base qualities are not on file.

The chain is made from TRBV5-1 and TRBJ1-2; no D gene can be assigned with confidence. The origin of this receptor is a male donor with ankylosing spondylitis. Sequencing input: blood, either unsorted or a sorted T cell fraction (not recorded which). DNA sequence: TGCGCCAGCAGCTTGGATGAGAGACTCTATGGCTACACCTTC. This codes for CASSLDERLYGYTF.